These 30 T cell receptor beta chains came from one sample sequenced in a study of T cell repertoires in cytomegalovirus infection. Their target antigens are unknown. Each CDR3 protein is one row after TCRdb ran MiXCR on the reads. The sample contains approximately 600,000 distinct CDR3 sequences, over 35% of which appear only once. The sequencing here drew on cultured PBMCs, taken from culture after CMV antigen stimulation. These receptors came from a human donor in good health (CMV status not recorded). Some clones in this sample may be carry-over from other donors' samples.

The rearrangement links TRBV7-6 to TRBJ1-2; 12 nucleotides agree with TRBD1. Germline CDR1 and CDR2: SGHVS and FNYEAQ. The trim removed 6 bases at V and 0 bases at J, leaving 11 bases unmatched. The CDR3 runs to 18 residues. The CDR3 nucleotides read TGTGCCAGCAGACAGTCCCGGGACAGGGGGCTGGCTAACTATGGCTACACCTTC. It is translated as CASRQSRDRGLANYGYTF. The whole variable domain, remainder taken from reference TRBV7-6 and TRBJ1-2, is GAGVSQSPRYKVTKRGQDVALRCDPISGHVSLYWYRQALGQGPEFLTYFNYEAQQDKSGLPNDRFSAERPEGSISTLTIQRTEQRDSAMYRCASRQSRDRGLANYGYTFGSGTRLTVV.

This clonotype was found a few times. V usage is TRBV6-5 and J usage is TRBJ1-2; D is possibly TRBD1 (5 bases). The V gene's germline CDR1 is MNHEY and CDR2 SVGAGI. V lost 6 bases and J lost 1, with 18 bases in between. The CDR3 is 16 residues long. This chain's CDR3 is CASSYRTSYYNYGYTF. For the CDR3, the DNA is TGTGCCAGCAGCTATAGGACAAGCTATTATAACTATGGCTACACCTTC.

The chain uses TRBV9 and TRBJ2-4; 13 bases line up with TRBD2. CDR1 and CDR2 (germline): SGDLS, YYNGEE. The CDR3 is 16 amino acids. The V and J ends lost 0 bases and 13 bases, in that order; junction bases with no gene match: 10. DNA for the CDR3: TGTGCCAGCAGCGTAGGGCAGCCGGGACTAGCGGGAACCCAGTACTTC. This encodes CASSVGQPGLAGTQYF.

This clonotype was found once. V and J are TRBV7-9 and TRBJ2-3; possible D gene TRBD1, 6 bases. There are 15 residues in the CDR3. Germline CDR1 and CDR2: SEHNR and FQNEAQ (reference sequence). Trimming took off 6 bases at V and 0 bases at J, with 13 bases between the two ends. The DNA of the CDR3 is TGTGCCAGCAGGGCGACAGGTTTCAGCACAGATACGCAGTATTTT. Translating gives CASRATGFSTDTQYF.

This sequence joins TRBV5-4 and TRBJ2-3; 14 bases are a match to TRBD2. This CDR3 region has 15 residues. Germline CDR1 reads SGHNT; CDR2 reads YYREEE (reference sequence). V was pared by 6 bases and J by 4 bases, with 4 bases of the junction left unmatched. The CDR3 nucleotides are TGTGCCAGCACCCCGGGACTAGCGGGAGCAGATACGCAGTATTTT. It encodes CASTPGLAGADTQYF.

This rearrangement joins TRBV12-3 or TRBV12-4 to TRBJ2-1; TRBD2 aligns across 11 bases. This CDR3 is 16 amino acids long. V trimming: 6 bases; J trimming: 4 bases; junction bases outside the gene matches: 8. As DNA, the CDR3 is TGTGCCAGCAGCGACTTTGGGACTAGCGGTTACAATGAGCAGTTCTTC. Encoded protein: CASSDFGTSGYNEQFF.

This chain connects TRBV15 to TRBJ2-1, with 9 bases lining up with TRBD2. CDR3 size: 14 residues. The V segment lost 4 bases and the J segment 5 bases; nucleotides outside the gene matches: 3. In germline, CDR1 is LNHNV, CDR2 YYDKDF (reference sequence). CDR3 in DNA: TGTGCCACCAGCATAGCGGGAGAAGACAATGAGCAGTTCTTC. Its translation: CATSIAGEDNEQFF.

This chain uses TRBV20-1 with TRBJ2-7; tentative D call: TRBD1 (5 bases). V lost 4 bases and J lost 2, with 9 bases in between. The CDR3 is made up of 12 amino acids. Looked up from germline, CDR1 is DFQATT and CDR2 is SNEGSKA (reference sequence). The CDR3 spells CSANEGAYEQYF. As DNA, the CDR3 is TGCAGTGCTAACGAAGGGGCCTACGAGCAGTACTTC.

This sequence joins TRBV20-1 and TRBJ1-1; D perhaps matches TRBD1 (6 bases). Germline values: CDR1 DFQATT, CDR2 SNEGSKA (reference sequence). This CDR3 contains 13 residues. The germline V and J ends were trimmed by 5 bases and 1 base, with 11 bases remaining between them. Written as DNA, the CDR3 is TGCAGTGCTGAACAGACAGGGAACACTGAAGCTTTCTTT. This encodes CSAEQTGNTEAFF.

The genes are TRBV29-1 and TRBJ1-5; 9 bases line up with TRBD1. V was pared by 4 bases and J by 0 bases, with 1 base of the junction left unmatched. Germline V CDR1 and CDR2: SQVTM, ANQGSEA. The CDR3 is 14 residues long. The CDR3 reads CSVGGQGSNQPQHF. For the CDR3, the DNA is TGCAGCGTTGGGGGACAGGGTAGCAATCAGCCCCAGCATTTT.

The chain is built from TRBV12-3 or TRBV12-4 and TRBJ2-1, with 7 bases lining up with TRBD1. The CDR3 length is 13 residues. V lost 6 bases to trimming and J lost 5 bases; unmatched junction nucleotides: 4. The CDR3 nucleotides are TGTGCCAGCAGGGTTGACAGGGACAATGAGCAGTTCTTC. Translated, it gives CASRVDRDNEQFF.

The chain carries TRBV15 and TRBJ2-7, with D hard to call. This CDR3 has 18 residues. CDR1 LNHNV and CDR2 YYDKDF come from the germline V gene (reference sequence). V lost 2 bases and J lost 3, with 23 bases in between. CDR3 amino acids: CATSRNPGMARAGYEQYF. The CDR3 DNA reads TGTGCCACCAGCAGAAATCCCGGTATGGCCCGGGCTGGCTACGAGCAGTACTTC.

The chain combines TRBV23-1 with TRBJ1-5, with D possibly TRBD1 on 6 matching bases. TRBV23-1 is noted as an ORF with a role that remains uncertain. The CDR3 is made up of 19 amino acids. Trimming took off 7 bases at V and 4 bases at J, with 29 bases between the two ends. CDR3 sequence reads: CASIIRRGSCKARNQPQHF. CDR3 DNA: TGCGCCAGCATTATCAGGAGGGGGTCGTGCAAAGCAAGGAATCAGCCCCAGCATTTT.

The V call is TRBV10-3, the J call TRBJ1-1, with TRBD1 matching 9 bases. The CDR3 is 15 amino acids. From germline, CDR1 is ENHRY and CDR2 SYGVKD. V trimming: 5 bases; J trimming: 0 bases; junction bases outside the gene matches: 4. This CDR3 is CAISPGTGMNTEAFF. For the CDR3, the DNA is TGTGCCATCAGTCCCGGGACAGGGATGAACACTGAAGCTTTCTTT.

This clonotype was counted at least ten times. The gene calls are TRBV7-2 and TRBJ2-1, with D unclear. Trimming stripped 5 bases from V and 6 bases from J, with 8 bases between. Germline lookup yields CDR1 SGHTA and CDR2 FQGNSA. The CDR3 is 12 amino acids. The DNA of the CDR3 is TGTGCCAGCAGCCCAAGAGTCAATGAGCAGTTCTTC. The encoded protein is CASSPRVNEQFF.

This clonotype was detected only a few times. V usage is TRBV19 and J usage is TRBJ2-1; D is tentatively TRBD1 or TRBD2 (5 bases each). CDR1 and CDR2 from the germline V gene are LNHDA and SQIVND (reference sequence). This CDR3 spans 15 amino acids. Trimming removed 3 bases from V and 7 bases from J, with 16 bases in between. CDR3 sequence (DNA): TGTGCCAGTAGTATCTTCCAGGGACGGGTGAATGAGCAGTTCTTC. Translation gives CASSIFQGRVNEQFF.

The table lists this clonotype with a few counts. The chain is built from TRBV6-2 or TRBV6-3 and TRBJ2-7; 8 bases are shared with TRBD2. CDR1 and CDR2 (germline): MNHEY, SVGEGT. J lost 1 base, V lost 8 bases, and 10 bases had no gene match. The CDR3 spans 15 residues. Here the CDR3 DNA reads TGTGCCAGCTTAAGAGCGGGAGCGGGGTCCTACGAGCAGTACTTC. Its translation: CASLRAGAGSYEQYF.

On this clonotype: This sequence may be a read error, since a much larger clone differs from it by one base. This chain links TRBV10-3 with TRBJ1-2, with TRBD1 as a possible D gene (5 bases). The CDR3 loop spans 13 amino acids. Germline loops: CDR1 ENHRY, CDR2 SYGVKD. The CDR3 nucleotides are TGTACCATCAGAAGCGGGGGAGACTATGGCTACACCTTC. Translation: CTIRSGGDYGYTF.

This chain uses TRBV7-4 with TRBJ1-1; tentative D call: TRBD1 (6 bases). The CDR3 length is 12 residues. V lost 6 bases, J lost 11 bases, and 16 bases lay in between. Per germline, CDR1 SGHVT and CDR2 SQSDAQ. CDR3 DNA sequence: TGTGCCAGCAGACTGGAACAGGGAGGGGCTTTCTTT. This gives the protein CASRLEQGGAFF.

The rearrangement links TRBV6-5 to TRBJ1-2; 7 bases line up with TRBD1. Germline trimming cut 2 bases from V and 2 bases from J; bases unmatched to any gene: 8. CDR3 length equals 16 residues. Germline V lookup: CDR1 MNHEY, CDR2 SVGAGI. The CDR3 loop is CASSYGGTVGNYGYTF. The CDR3 DNA reads TGTGCCAGCAGTTACGGAGGGACAGTTGGGAACTATGGCTACACCTTC.

The V call is TRBV4-1, the J call TRBJ1-1; D perhaps matches TRBD1 (6 bases). V gave up 7 bases and J gave up 5 bases, with 17 bases separating them. CDR3 size: 14 residues. In germline, CDR1 is MGHRA, CDR2 YSYEKL. The CDR3 DNA is TGCGCCAGCACTCGGGGTTGGGGGCCGACTGAAGCTTTCTTT. Translated: CASTRGWGPTEAFF.

The chain recombines TRBV6-5 with TRBJ1-3; D remains ambiguous. Germline values: CDR1 MNHEY, CDR2 SVGAGI. The germline V and J ends were trimmed by 0 bases and 2 bases, with 11 bases remaining between them. There are 16 residues in the CDR3. The CDR3: CASSYSKDGTGNTIYF. The CDR3 DNA reads as TGTGCCAGCAGTTACTCCAAAGATGGGACTGGAAACACCATATATTTT.

This clonotype was observed once. CDR3 in amino acids: CSAWDSLSYGYTF. CDR3 DNA sequence: TGCAGTGCTTGGGACAGTTTGAGCTATGGCTACACCTTC. J is TRBJ1-2 and V is TRBV20-1; 7 nucleotides agree with TRBD1. Per germline, CDR1 DFQATT and CDR2 SNEGSKA (reference sequence). The J segment lost 4 bases and the V segment lost 5 bases, leaving 7 bases of the junction unmatched. The CDR3 has 13 amino acids.

CDR3 residues: CASSFGYQPQHF. The CDR3 DNA follows: TGTGCCAGCAGCTTTGGGTACCAGCCCCAGCATTTT. The chain employs TRBV7-2 and TRBJ1-5; D gene uncertain. The CDR3 is 12 amino acids. Germline V gene lookup returns CDR1 SGHTA and CDR2 FQGNSA. V gave up 3 bases and J gave up 7 bases, with 7 bases separating them.

This clonotype has a single count. The J gene is TRBJ2-1, the V gene TRBV14; 12 bases are shared with TRBD2. Unmatched junction bases numbered 5, after V lost 1 base and J lost 4 bases. This CDR3 region has 17 residues. Germline CDR1 is SGHDN and CDR2 is FVKESK. CDR3 in DNA: TGTGCCAGCAGCCAAGGGACTAGCGGGATTATTTACAATGAGCAGTTCTTC. Its translation is CASSQGTSGIIYNEQFF.

The chain joins TRBV7-2 to TRBJ2-3; 7 bases are shared with TRBD1. Germline CDR1 SGHTA, CDR2 FQGNSA. The CDR3 runs 16 residues. V lost 5 bases and J lost 4; bases outside the gene matches: 12. The CDR3, as DNA: TGTGCCAGCAGCGCCCCCCGGGGACAGAGATCAGATACGCAGTATTTT. This encodes CASSAPRGQRSDTQYF.

This clonotype is categorized as medium-sized. V and J are TRBV7-2 and TRBJ2-3; 8 bases match TRBD2. After removal of 4 bases from V and 6 bases from J, the junction contained 9 bases not matched to a gene. This CDR3 spans 15 amino acids. CDR1 SGHTA and CDR2 FQGNSA come from the germline V gene. Written as DNA, the CDR3 is TGTGCCAGCAGCTACTCACGGGAGGGTTGGGATACGCAGTATTTT. Protein sequence: CASSYSREGWDTQYF.

This clonotype was seen a few times. V is TRBV7-8 and J is TRBJ1-4; D not certain. V lost 2 bases and J 4 bases, leaving 17 bases between the germline ends. Germline CDR1 and CDR2: SGHVS and FQNEAQ. The CDR3 sequence is 17 residues long. CDR3 sequence reads: CASSLPVGGGNNEKLFF. The CDR3 DNA reads as TGTGCCAGCAGCTTACCCGTCGGCGGAGGGAATAATGAAAAACTGTTTTTT.

For the CDR3, the DNA is TGTGCCACCACAACCGATGGGGGGCAGTACTTC. Amino acid sequence: CATTTDGGQYF. The rearrangement links TRBV10-3 to TRBJ2-7, with D perhaps assigned TRBD1 or TRBD2 (5 bases each). Germline CDR1 is ENHRY and CDR2 is SYGVKD. This CDR3 has 11 amino acids. Trimming took 10 bases from V and 9 from J, leaving 16 bases between them.

The CDR3 protein is CSVGSTYEQYF. DNA for the CDR3: TGCAGCGTCGGCAGTACCTACGAGCAGTACTTC. The rearrangement links TRBV29-1 to TRBJ2-7; no reliable D call. The CDR3 is made up of 11 amino acids. Per the germline V gene, CDR1 is SQVTM and CDR2 is ANQGSEA. Trimming left V 6 bases short and J 2 bases short, with 8 bases between.